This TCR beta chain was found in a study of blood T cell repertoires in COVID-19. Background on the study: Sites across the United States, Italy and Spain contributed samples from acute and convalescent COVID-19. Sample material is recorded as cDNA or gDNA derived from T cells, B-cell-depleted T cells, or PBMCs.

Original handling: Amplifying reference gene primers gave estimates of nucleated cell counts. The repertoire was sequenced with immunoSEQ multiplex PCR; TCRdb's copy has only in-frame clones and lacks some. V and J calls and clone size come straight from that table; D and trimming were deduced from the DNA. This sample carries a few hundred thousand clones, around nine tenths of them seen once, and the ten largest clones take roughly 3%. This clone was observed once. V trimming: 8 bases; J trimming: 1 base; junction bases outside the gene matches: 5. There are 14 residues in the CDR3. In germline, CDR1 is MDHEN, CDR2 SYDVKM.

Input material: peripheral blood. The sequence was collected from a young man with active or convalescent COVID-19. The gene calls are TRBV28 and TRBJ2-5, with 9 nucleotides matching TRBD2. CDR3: CASSLAGAQETQYF. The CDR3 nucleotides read TGTGCCAGCTCCTTAGCGGGGGCCCAAGAGACCCAGTACTTC.